Following are 4 T cell receptor beta chains from one sample sequenced in a study of regulatory T cells in long-lasting Graves disease. Time point defined: newly diagnosed GD, antithyroid drugs for less than 3 months. PBMC RNA served as the TCR library source. In building TCR beta libraries, iRepertoire HTBI primers were used together with Arm-PCR of CDR3 regions. Each CDR3 protein is one row after TCRdb ran MiXCR on the multiplex PCR reads. Counted here are roughly 320,000 distinct CDR3 sequences, approximately 15% occurring once; the ten biggest clones make up about 32%. This sample was shared with a second study, whose subject was T cells in Graves' hyperthyroidism and ophthalmopathy.

Sequences were derived from peripheral blood mononuclear cells (PBMCs), sampled at new diagnosis, from a patient treated with antithyroid drugs. These receptors all come from a man in his forties with Graves disease.

This clonotype has at least ten counts. The chain carries TRBV6-1 and TRBJ1-5, with D perhaps matching TRBD1 (6 bases). Trimming took off 6 bases at V and 0 bases at J, with 15 bases between the two ends. This CDR3 has 16 amino acids. Germline V gives CDR1 MNHNS, CDR2 SASEGT. The CDR3 spells CASSAQGRASNQPQHF. Here the CDR3 DNA reads TGTGCCAGCAGCGCGCAGGGGAGGGCTAGCAATCAGCCCCAGCATTTT.

This clonotype has at least ten counts. The chain uses TRBV27 and TRBJ2-5, with a tentative D call TRBD1 (6 bases). The germline V and J ends were trimmed by 4 bases and 5 bases, with 20 bases remaining between them. The CDR3 covers 16 residues. The germline CDR1 and CDR2 sequences are MNHEY and SMNVEV (reference sequence). CDR3 amino acids: CASSSKQGMEGETQYF. DNA for the CDR3: TGTGCCAGCAGTTCGAAACAGGGTATGGAAGGGGAGACCCAGTACTTC.

Note on this clonotype: This may be a read error, as it is one base from a much larger clone. The chain couples TRBV5-1 to TRBJ2-1; tentatively, D is TRBD2 (5 bases). Germline-derived CDR1 and CDR2 are SGHRS and YFSETQ. The CDR3 contains 13 residues. For the CDR3, the DNA is TGCGCCAGCAGCTGGCGGGTATACAATGAGCAGCTCTTC. Its translation: CASSWRVYNEQLF.

This clonotype was seen ten or more times. The chain has TRBV9 and TRBJ2-5, with a tentative D call TRBD2 (5 bases). Trimming left V 0 bases short and J 2 bases short, with 11 bases between. Germline V gives CDR1 SGDLS, CDR2 YYNGEE. The CDR3 extends over 15 amino acids. The CDR3 DNA is TGTGCCAGCAGCGTAGAGCCCCGGGGACAAGAGACCCAGTACTTC. Amino acid sequence: CASSVEPRGQETQYF. Full variable domain (missing parts from reference TRBV9 and TRBJ2-5): DSGVTQTPKHLITATGQRVTLRCSPRSGDLSVYWYQQSLDQGLQFLIQYYNGEERAKGNILERFSAQQFPDLHSELNLSSLELGDSALYFCASSVEPRGQETQYFGPGTRLLVL.